The rows below give T cell receptor beta chains drawn from one sample of a study of T cell responses to AZD1222 COVID-19 vaccine. Measured with immunoSEQ multiplex PCR; TCRdb has only the in-frame clones, and not every one. The table records 65,000 to 85,000 clones, about 80% of them present only once. Source: peripheral blood, taken 28 days after the second AZD1222 dose. Every receptor here comes from an adult who received the AZD1222 COVID-19 vaccine. Both conserved end residues are part of each CDR3. Each record gives: V gene, D gene, J gene, clone size, CDR3 protein, CDR3 DNA. A D gene is named only where the DNA matches it firmly. Clone size appears in some rows only: once, few, many, or a class for an expanded clone.

TRBV19	.	TRBJ2-7	.	CASTLGAVKGEQYF	TGTGCCAGTACCCTCGGAGCAGTTAAGGGAGAGCAGTACTTC
TRBV25-1	.	TRBJ1-5	.	CASSPSTGLNQPQHF	TGTGCCAGCAGTCCCTCCACAGGGCTCAATCAGCCCCAGCATTTT
TRBV2	.	TRBJ1-1	.	CASSPWTRSEAFF	TGTGCCAGCAGCCCGTGGACTCGGAGTGAAGCTTTCTTT
TRBV30	.	TRBJ1-2	once	CAWSGMNYGYTF	TGTGCCTGGAGTGGAATGAACTATGGCTACACCTTC
TRBV11-2	.	TRBJ2-2	.	CASSLISFAPGTGELFF	TGTGCCAGCAGCTTAATTTCTTTCGCCCCGGGAACCGGGGAGCTGTTTTTT
TRBV12-5	TRBD1	TRBJ2-1	.	CASGAGTGSGGEQFF	TGTGCTAGTGGTGCCGGGACAGGGAGTGGAGGGGAGCAGTTCTTC
TRBV28	.	TRBJ1-6	.	CASSRTGGASPLHF	TGTGCCAGCAGTCGAACGGGGGGCGCGTCACCCCTCCACTTT
TRBV7-9	.	TRBJ2-7	.	CASSLEAGNYEQYF	TGTGCCAGCAGCTTAGAGGCGGGGAACTACGAGCAGTACTTC
TRBV2	.	TRBJ2-3	.	CASFPSTTSTDTQYF	TGTGCCAGCTTCCCTAGCACGACTAGCACAGATACGCAGTATTTT
TRBV6-2/TRBV6-3	TRBD1	TRBJ1-6	few	CASSDRGNSPLHF	TGTGCCAGCAGTGACAGGGGAAATTCACCCCTCCACTTT
TRBV11-2	.	TRBJ1-1	once	CASSSRHQILEAFF	TGTGCCAGCAGCTCTAGACACCAGATTCTCGAAGCTTTCTTT
TRBV18	TRBD1	TRBJ1-5	.	CASSPSWTGEQPQHF	TGTGCCAGCTCCCCCTCATGGACAGGGGAACAGCCCCAGCATTTT
TRBV19	.	TRBJ1-1	.	CASIATGDGTEAFF	TGTGCCAGTATCGCGACAGGCGATGGCACTGAAGCTTTCTTT
TRBV5-1	TRBD1	TRBJ1-2	.	CASSLTGGAGGYTF	TGCGCCAGCAGCTTGACAGGGGGCGCCGGTGGCTACACCTTC
TRBV7-8	.	TRBJ2-2	few	CASSLAVRNTGELFF	TGTGCCAGCAGCTTAGCCGTGCGCAACACCGGGGAGCTGTTTTTT
TRBV19	.	TRBJ1-1	many	CASRSGRNTEAFF	TGTGCCAGCCGCTCGGGTCGGAACACTGAAGCTTTCTTT
TRBV7-8	.	TRBJ1-1	.	CASSPQDMNTEAFF	TGTGCCAGCAGCCCACAGGATATGAACACTGAAGCTTTCTTT
TRBV30	.	TRBJ2-3	.	CAWSVSGDGGTQYF	TGTGCCTGGAGTGTATCTGGAGACGGGGGTACGCAGTATTTT
TRBV28	TRBD1	TRBJ2-1	.	CASSLRTGNNEQFF	TGTGCCAGCAGTTTAAGGACAGGGAACAATGAGCAGTTCTTC
TRBV7-9	TRBD1	TRBJ1-1	.	CASSLNLGQGTEAFF	TGTGCCAGCAGCTTAAACCTGGGACAGGGGACTGAAGCTTTCTTT
TRBV28	.	TRBJ1-5	.	CASSRLGTYSNQPQHF	TGTGCCAGCAGTCGTCTCGGAACATATAGCAATCAGCCCCAGCATTTT
TRBV30	.	TRBJ1-1	.	CAWSVGIAEAFF	TGTGCCTGGAGTGTAGGGATAGCTGAAGCTTTCTTT
TRBV3-1/TRBV3-2	.	TRBJ2-2	.	CASSQQGTGELFF	TGTGCCAGCAGCCAACAGGGAACCGGGGAGCTGTTTTTT